This T cell receptor (beta chain) came from a study of blood T cell repertoires in COVID-19. Original analysis: The authors estimated nucleated cell counts from reference gene primer amplification. Sequenced by immunoSEQ multiplex PCR; TCRdb stores in-frame clones only, minus some. D and trimming come from the DNA, and the V and J calls and clone size come from that table. The profile shows 150,000 or so clones, approximately 80% of them singletons. V was pared by 2 bases and J by 3 bases, with 2 bases of the junction left unmatched. Germline V gene sequence: CDR1 SEHNR, CDR2 FQNEAQ (reference sequence). This CDR3 has 16 residues.

This TCR derives from an older woman with COVID-19, enrolled during active disease. Source material: peripheral blood. The chain carries TRBV7-9 and TRBJ2-2; TRBD2 matches 11 bases. CDR3 in DNA: TGTGCCAGCAGCTTACCACTAGCGGGGGACACCGGGGAGCTGTTTTTT. This gives the protein CASSLPLAGDTGELFF.